The 10 T cell receptor beta chains below all came from one sample that was sequenced in a study of Tregs in tolerant kidney transplant recipients (dated by TCRdb to the late 2010s). This specimen's time point label, per the study, means: blood sample drawn before combined kidney and bone marrow transplant. Libraries were made using the immunoSEQ multiplex PCR assay. The immuneACCESS repertoire file appears here via TCRdb, limited to in-frame rearrangements. These files lack a portion of the clones; in checked studies, under half of the deficit traces to unresolved V genes, and the cause of the others is not known. The sample table holds under 95,000 clones, of which more than 85% were seen once. Approximately 0.3% of the sample goes to the ten largest clones. The specimen was Tregs from blood, collected before the transplant. These receptors originate from a human donor who received a combined kidney and bone marrow transplant.

The rearrangement joins TRBV18 to TRBJ2-7; perhaps D is TRBD1 or TRBD2 (5 bases each). From germline, CDR1 is KGHSH and CDR2 LQKENI. Trimming took off 2 bases at V and 4 bases at J, with 9 bases between the two ends. This CDR3 region has 13 residues. DNA of the CDR3: TGTGCCAGCTCACCAGGGGACCGATACGAGCAGTACTTC. Its translation is CASSPGDRYEQYF.

Comment on this clone: At one end, the junction sequence differs from germline, possibly due to a read error. The chain couples TRBV27 to TRBJ1-3; 9 nucleotides match TRBD1. Germline V gives CDR1 MNHEY, CDR2 SMNVEV (reference sequence). CDR3 length: 15 residues. The CDR3 sequence: CACRPGQGFGNTIYF. The CDR3, as DNA: TGTGCCTGCAGACCGGGACAGGGCTTTGGAAACACCATATATTTT.

This chain uses TRBV19 with TRBJ1-5; D unclear. This CDR3 has 16 amino acids. In germline, CDR1 is LNHDA, CDR2 SQIVND (reference sequence). V dropped 3 bases and J dropped 0 bases, with 12 bases sitting between them. Here the CDR3 reads CASSIILGYSNQPQHF. For the CDR3, the DNA is TGTGCCAGTAGTATTATTCTAGGGTATAGCAATCAGCCCCAGCATTTT.

J is TRBJ2-1 and V is TRBV6-6, with 13 positions matching TRBD2. The CDR3 has 15 residues. The trim removed 7 bases at V and 8 bases at J, leaving 8 bases unmatched. Germline loops: CDR1 MNHNY, CDR2 SVGAGI (reference sequence). CDR3 protein: CASTRRTSGSYEQFF. In DNA, the CDR3 is TGTGCCAGCACCCGGAGGACTAGCGGGAGTTATGAGCAGTTCTTC.

The chain has TRBV28 and TRBJ2-1; a possible D gene is TRBD2 (6 bases). Germline CDR1 is MDHEN and CDR2 is SYDVKM. V dropped 4 bases and J dropped 2 bases, with 9 bases sitting between them. This CDR3 has 14 amino acids. Written as DNA, the CDR3 is TGTGCCAGCAGTTCTAGCGAGGCCTACAATGAGCAGTTCTTC. Translation gives CASSSSEAYNEQFF.

The V and J genes are TRBV7-2 and TRBJ2-7, with D maybe TRBD1 (5 bases). The CDR3 length is 15 residues. The V gene's germline CDR1 is SGHTA and CDR2 FQGNSA. V was clipped by 0 bases and J by 3 bases, with 12 bases between them. The CDR3 loop reads CASSLAAGQLYEQYF. Written as DNA, the CDR3 is TGTGCCAGCAGCTTAGCGGCAGGGCAACTCTACGAGCAGTACTTC.

DNA of the CDR3: TGTGCCAGCAGCGAAGACAGGGGTCTCTCCTACGAGCAGTACTTC. Protein sequence: CASSEDRGLSYEQYF. This chain uses TRBV7-2 with TRBJ2-7; 8 bases are a match to TRBD1. The CDR3 covers 15 residues. CDR1 is SGHTA and CDR2 is FQGNSA in the germline V gene. After removal of 5 bases from V and 0 bases from J, the junction contained 6 bases not matched to a gene.

The V gene is TRBV6-6, the J gene TRBJ1-3; possibly TRBD1 for D (5 bases). The CDR3 is made up of 14 amino acids. With 5 bases removed from V and 4 bases from J, the gap between germline ends came to 12 bases. Per germline, CDR1 MNHNY and CDR2 SVGAGI (reference sequence). CDR3 sequence reads: CASSSRDGGNTIYF. The CDR3 bases are TGTGCCAGCAGTAGCCGGGACGGCGGAAACACCATATATTTT.

V is TRBV11-2 and J is TRBJ2-3; 7 bases match TRBD2. This CDR3 region has 17 residues. Germline assignment: CDR1 SGHAT and CDR2 FQNNGV. The junction had 13 bases not matched to a gene; V was cut back by 1 base and J by 6 bases. Here the CDR3 DNA reads TGTGCCAGCAGCTTAGCGAGGGGCGGGAGAATGATGGATACGCAGTATTTT. Amino acid sequence: CASSLARGGRMMDTQYF.

The chain joins TRBV7-9 to TRBJ1-1, with a possible D match to TRBD1 (6 bases). The CDR3 is 14 amino acids. Trimming cost V 5 bases and J 1 base, with 11 bases left between them. In germline, CDR1 is SEHNR, CDR2 FQNEAQ (reference sequence). CDR3: CASSTDRKNTEAFF. CDR3 coding DNA: TGTGCCAGCAGCACGGACAGAAAGAACACTGAAGCTTTCTTT.